A single sample gave rise to the 24 T cell receptor beta chains below, sequenced in a study of graft-versus-host responses after intestinal transplantation. Assay used: immunoSEQ multiplex PCR; TCRdb lists only in-frame clones, some missing. The sample holds about 84,000 clones, more than 85% seen once. These receptors' antigens are unknown. Sample: unstimulated CD4+ T cells sorted from spleen or lymph node cells, taken before transplant. The receptors originated from a human donor who was the organ donor for an intestinal transplant.

This clone was found a few times. The V gene is TRBV11-3, the J gene TRBJ2-1; 8 bases are a match to TRBD2. The J segment lost 5 bases and the V segment lost 5 bases, leaving 8 bases of the junction unmatched. The CDR3 has 15 residues. Germline CDR1 SGHNT, CDR2 YENEEA. The CDR3 DNA reads as TGTGCCAGCAGCCCCACCCCGGGGGGGAACAATGAGCAGTTCTTC. The encoded protein is CASSPTPGGNNEQFF.

The chain carries TRBV6-1 and TRBJ2-1; TRBD2 matches at 8 bases. The V gene end was trimmed by 2 bases and the J gene end by 6 bases; junction bases not matched to a gene: 12. Germline assignment: CDR1 MNHNS and CDR2 SASEGT. The CDR3 has 17 residues. CDR3 bases: TGTGCCAGCAGTGAACGAAGTACTAGCGGAGCATTCAATGAGCAGTTCTTC. This translates into CASSERSTSGAFNEQFF.

The chain combines TRBV11-3 with TRBJ2-3; 12 nucleotides match TRBD2. The CDR3 runs to 16 residues. The germline CDR1 and CDR2 sequences are SGHNT and YENEEA. Trimming took 1 base from V and 6 from J; bases not matched to a gene: 5. In nucleotides, the CDR3 is TGTGCCAGCAGCTTAGGACTAGCGGGGGCCTCGGATACGCAGTATTTT. Translated, it gives CASSLGLAGASDTQYF.

The chain carries TRBV7-9 and TRBJ2-2; D is uncertain. The germline CDR1 and CDR2 sequences are SEHNR and FQNEAQ (reference sequence). CDR3 length equals 13 residues. V lost 5 bases to trimming and J lost 6 bases, with 10 bases between them. The chain's CDR3 is CASSLASPGELFF. The CDR3 coding sequence is TGTGCCAGCAGCCTTGCGTCTCCCGGGGAGCTGTTTTTT.

V is TRBV12-2 and J is TRBJ2-7; no DNA check was done on the table's D call, TRBD2. TRBV12-2 is a known pseudogene. This CDR3 has 19 residues. CDR3 in amino acids: CASRAPGQLRRGGSYEQYF. CDR3 DNA sequence: TGTGCAAGTCGCGCACCGGGACAGCTAAGACGGGGGGGCTCCTACGAGCAGTACTTC.

In regard to this clone: Given the absence of the conserved phenylalanine or tryptophan at the CDR3 end, a read error is likely. The CDR3 DNA reads TGTGCCAGCAGCTTATGGGCAGGCTCCTATAATTCACCCCTCCACCTT. Protein sequence: CASSLWAGSYNSPLHL. The rearrangement links TRBV11-3 to TRBJ1-6, with unresolved D. The germline gives CDR1 SGHNT, CDR2 YENEEA. The CDR3 runs to 16 residues. Trimming shortened V by 2 bases and J by 0 bases, and 8 bases separated the two germline ends.

As DNA, the CDR3 is TGTGCCAGCAGCCTACAGGGGGCTCAGCCCCAGCATTTT. This gives the protein CASSLQGAQPQHF. The chain employs TRBV6-1 and TRBJ1-5, with 9 bases lining up with TRBD1. The CDR3 totals 13 residues. Germline V CDR1 and CDR2: MNHNS, SASEGT. V lost 6 bases to trimming and J lost 6 bases; unmatched junction nucleotides: 3.

This chain connects TRBV6-5 to TRBJ1-1; D is ambiguous. Germline CDR1 reads MNHEY; CDR2 reads SVGAGI. The length of the CDR3 is 13 residues. The V gene lost 2 bases and the J gene lost 3 bases, with 7 bases spanning the gap. This CDR3 is CASSYAEDTEAFF. For the CDR3, the DNA is TGTGCCAGCAGTTACGCGGAGGACACTGAAGCTTTCTTT.

The chain couples TRBV6-1 to TRBJ2-7, with D possibly TRBD2 on 5 matching bases. V lost 1 base and J lost 6, with 13 bases in between. This CDR3 is 14 amino acids long. Looked up from germline, CDR1 is MNHNS and CDR2 is SASEGT. CDR3: CASSEGGRLAEQYF. CDR3 DNA: TGTGCCAGCAGTGAAGGCGGGCGCTTGGCCGAGCAGTACTTC.

This chain links TRBV6-1 with TRBJ2-7, with D perhaps matching TRBD1 (6 bases). The V end was cut by 1 base, the J end by 0 bases, with 16 bases between. CDR1 MNHNS and CDR2 SASEGT come from the germline V gene. The CDR3 sequence is 17 residues long. CDR3 sequence reads: CASSEVVGARPSYEQYF. CDR3 bases: TGTGCCAGCAGTGAAGTAGTGGGGGCTCGGCCCTCCTACGAGCAGTACTTC.

The chain is built from TRBV11-3 and TRBJ2-2, with 9 nucleotides matching TRBD1. This CDR3 has 15 amino acids. With 3 bases clipped from V and 5 bases from J, the junction kept 4 bases outside the gene matches. Per germline, CDR1 SGHNT and CDR2 YENEEA. CDR3 nucleotide sequence: TGTGCCAGCAGCTTGGGGACAGGGAGGACCGGGGAGCTGTTTTTT. Its translation is CASSLGTGRTGELFF.

This clone has just one count. The rearrangement joins TRBV7-3 to TRBJ2-5; 10 bases fit TRBD2. Trimming removed 2 bases from V and 5 bases from J; junction bases left unmatched: 8. Germline CDR1 reads SGHTA; CDR2 reads FQGTGA. The CDR3 is 16 residues long. The CDR3 sequence: CASSLFASGSSETQYF. CDR3 DNA: TGTGCCAGCAGCTTATTCGCTAGCGGGAGCTCTGAGACCCAGTACTTC.

This chain links TRBV28 with TRBJ1-5; 7 nucleotides agree with TRBD1. V dropped 5 bases and J dropped 15; count of bases not matched to a gene: 13. Germline V gene data show CDR1 as MDHEN and CDR2 as SYDVKM. This CDR3 is built from 13 residues. The CDR3 sequence is CASSGRWIKGAHF. The CDR3 coding sequence is TGTGCCAGCAGTGGGCGCTGGATTAAGGGGGCGCATTTT.

CDR3 loop: CASRNPPETTEAFF. DNA of the CDR3: TGTGCCAGCAGGAACCCTCCAGAAACCACTGAAGCTTTCTTT. This sequence joins TRBV25-1 and TRBJ1-1; D gene ambiguous. V was trimmed by 6 bases and J by 4 bases, leaving 15 bases between them. Per the germline V gene, CDR1 is MGHDK and CDR2 is SYGVNS. This CDR3 comprises 14 residues.

The gene calls are TRBV21-1 and TRBJ1-5; the table's D call, TRBD1, was not checked against the DNA. TRBV21-1 is reported as a pseudogene. The length of the CDR3 is 18 residues. CDR3 nucleotide sequence: TGTGCCAGCAGCAAGGGGACAGGGGGGCCGGAATGGAATCAGCCCCAGCATTTT. It translates to CASSKGTGGPEWNQPQHF.

The rearrangement links TRBV19 to TRBJ1-1; D not resolved. Trimming cost V 3 bases and J 6 bases, with 11 bases left between them. The CDR3 has 13 amino acids. CDR1 and CDR2 from the germline V gene are LNHDA and SQIVND (reference sequence). The CDR3 region is CASSIILGAEAFF. CDR3 nucleotide sequence: TGTGCCAGTAGTATCATTCTCGGGGCTGAAGCTTTCTTT.

The rearrangement links TRBV27 to TRBJ1-1; 7 nucleotides align to TRBD1. Germline V gene sequence: CDR1 MNHEY, CDR2 SMNVEV (reference sequence). The junction had 20 bases not matched to a gene; V was cut back by 8 bases and J by 5 bases. This CDR3 is built from 17 residues. This chain's CDR3 is CASYRFKGARGGTEAFF. The CDR3 DNA reads TGTGCCAGCTATCGGTTTAAGGGGGCGCGAGGGGGGACTGAAGCTTTCTTT.

In regard to this clone: Germline is not matched at one junction end, which may reflect a read error. The J gene is TRBJ2-2, the V gene TRBV7-9, with D perhaps TRBD2 (5 bases). The CDR3 totals 12 residues. Germline V CDR1 and CDR2: SEHNR, FQNEAQ (reference sequence). In DNA form, the CDR3 reads TGTGCCAGACCAGCAGTCACCGGGGAGCTGTTCTTT. This encodes CARPAVTGELFF.

The V and J genes are TRBV14 and TRBJ1-5; 7 positions match TRBD1. Losses at the gene ends were 6 bases for V and 7 bases for J; bases not matched to a gene: 3. The CDR3 runs to 12 residues. From germline, CDR1 is SGHDN and CDR2 FVKESK. Here the CDR3 reads CASRQGRQPQHF. The CDR3 nucleotides read TGTGCCAGCAGACAGGGGAGGCAGCCCCAGCATTTT.

The chain has TRBV5-1 and TRBJ1-2; 8 positions agree with TRBD1. This CDR3 has 15 amino acids. CDR1 and CDR2 (germline): SGHRS, YFSETQ. With 3 bases clipped from V and 3 bases from J, the junction kept 7 bases outside the gene matches. CDR3 protein: CASSSGQVYDYGYTF. The CDR3 coding sequence is TGCGCCAGCAGCTCGGGACAGGTCTACGACTATGGCTACACCTTC.

The chain combines TRBV6-6 with TRBJ1-4; no firm D call. The length of the CDR3 is 14 residues. In germline, CDR1 is MNHNY, CDR2 SVGAGI (reference sequence). V lost 4 bases and J lost 1, with 7 bases in between. The CDR3 sequence: CASSWTRTNEKLFF. CDR3 in DNA: TGTGCCAGCAGTTGGACTCGAACTAATGAAAAACTGTTTTTT.

This clone was recorded only once. The chain combines TRBV6-6 with TRBJ1-1; tentative D call: TRBD1 (5 bases). The V end was cut by 6 bases, the J end by 1 base, with 12 bases between. The CDR3 sequence is 14 residues long. Germline V gene lookup returns CDR1 MNHNY and CDR2 SVGAGI (reference sequence). CDR3 nucleotide sequence: TGTGCCAGCAGACCCAGGGTAGGGAACACTGAAGCTTTCTTT. As protein: CASRPRVGNTEAFF.

This clone was observed a few times. V is TRBV5-8 and J is TRBJ2-7; the D gene is possibly TRBD1 (6 bases). Trimming took off 0 bases at V and 3 bases at J, with 13 bases between the two ends. The CDR3 has 15 amino acids. CDR1 SGHTS and CDR2 YDEGEE come from the germline V gene. The DNA of the CDR3 is TGTGCCAGCAGCTTGGACAGGGTGAGTCTCTACGAGCAGTACTTC. As protein: CASSLDRVSLYEQYF.

The rearrangement uses TRBV7-9 and TRBJ1-2; D is possibly TRBD1 (6 bases). The V gene's germline CDR1 is SEHNR and CDR2 FQNEAQ (reference sequence). Trimming left V 2 bases short and J 4 bases short, with 11 bases between. The CDR3 covers 14 residues. The CDR3 region has the DNA TGTGCCAGCAGCTTACAGGGGCCGCTCTATGGCTACACCTTC. Protein sequence: CASSLQGPLYGYTF.